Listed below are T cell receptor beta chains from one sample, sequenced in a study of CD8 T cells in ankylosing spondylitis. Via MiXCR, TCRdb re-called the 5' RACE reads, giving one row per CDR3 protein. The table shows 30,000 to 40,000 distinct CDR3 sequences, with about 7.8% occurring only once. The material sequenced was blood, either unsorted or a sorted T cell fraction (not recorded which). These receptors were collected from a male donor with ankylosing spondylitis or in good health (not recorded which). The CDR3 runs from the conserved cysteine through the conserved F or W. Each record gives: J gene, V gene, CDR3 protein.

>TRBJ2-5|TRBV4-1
CASSQSLGLAGPGAETQYF
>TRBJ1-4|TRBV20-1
CSATEIPQPEKLFF
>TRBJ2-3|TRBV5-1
CASSLVSGAGAPRSGTQYF
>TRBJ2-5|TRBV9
CASSVGRISGSETQYF
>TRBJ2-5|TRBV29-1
CSVDWRETQYF
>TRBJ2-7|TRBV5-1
CASSSTGGSYEQYF
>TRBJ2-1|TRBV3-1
CASSLGLAYNEQFF
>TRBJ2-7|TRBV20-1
CSARAPNRDFSYEQYF
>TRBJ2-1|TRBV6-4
CASSDGTSGNNEQFF
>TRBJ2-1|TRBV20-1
CSASPAEAPVNEQFF
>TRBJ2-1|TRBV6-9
CASSYSTNYNEQFF
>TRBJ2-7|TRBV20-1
CSALDLAGDYEQYF
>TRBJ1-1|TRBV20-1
CSALGWADTEAFF
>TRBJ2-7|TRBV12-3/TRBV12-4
CATGPSSYEQYF
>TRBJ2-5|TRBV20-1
CSASRPSYQETQYF
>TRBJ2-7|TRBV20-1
CSARAPGQPWDEQYF
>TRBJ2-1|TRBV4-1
CASSQDSEQFF
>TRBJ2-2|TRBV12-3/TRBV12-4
CASSLGSGELFF
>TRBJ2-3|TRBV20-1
CSAPPGVRSTDTQYF
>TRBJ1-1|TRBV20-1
CSAPRQGPNTEAFF
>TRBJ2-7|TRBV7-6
CASSLFYEDNHYEQYF
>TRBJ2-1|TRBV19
CASSNFRGRQYNEQFF
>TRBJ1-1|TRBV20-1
CSARGQGLEAFF
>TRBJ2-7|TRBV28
CASSLSGTGSGAYEQYF
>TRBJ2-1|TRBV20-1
CTPDWAGYNEQFF
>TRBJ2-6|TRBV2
CASSEKRDRGSGANVLTF
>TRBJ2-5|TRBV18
CASSPPSLPANQETQYF
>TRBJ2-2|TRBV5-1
CASSFGIGNTGELFF
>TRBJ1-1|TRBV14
CASSQVGLNTEAFF
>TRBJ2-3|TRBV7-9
CASSPGLAGDADTQYF
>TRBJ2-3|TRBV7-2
CASSLAGGGPRTDTQYF
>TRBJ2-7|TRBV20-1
CSAGKVGAAGEQYF
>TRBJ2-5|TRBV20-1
CSAPPAGGETQYF
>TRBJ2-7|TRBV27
CASSLSGTLDPYEQYF
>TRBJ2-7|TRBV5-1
CASSPRAGNEQYF
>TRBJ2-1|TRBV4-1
CASSSQSRLITEQFF
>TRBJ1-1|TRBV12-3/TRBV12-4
CASRGGAPTEAFF
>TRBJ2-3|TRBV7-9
CAIEGYLAGKDTDTQYF
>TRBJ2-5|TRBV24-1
CATSDASHRGETQYF
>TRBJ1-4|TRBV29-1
CSVEVGEKLFF
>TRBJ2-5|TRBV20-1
CSAQASSLGQETQYF
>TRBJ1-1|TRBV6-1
CASRRPGRMNTEAFF
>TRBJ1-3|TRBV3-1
CATEGWGVSGNTIYF
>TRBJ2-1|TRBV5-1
CASTVAGGQGNEQFF
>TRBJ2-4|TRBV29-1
CSVEKGNIQYF
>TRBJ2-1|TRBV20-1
CSTAPRDNEQFF
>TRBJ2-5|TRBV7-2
CASSLSGPLETQYF
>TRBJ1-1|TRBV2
CAIRVPGTGGLNEAFF
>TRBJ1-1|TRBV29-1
CSVLLARRWDTEAFF
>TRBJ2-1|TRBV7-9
CASSPGRSSYNEQFF
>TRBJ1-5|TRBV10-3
CASALGSESNQPQHF
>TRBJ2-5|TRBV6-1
CATAEGQETQYF